This is a list of T cell receptor beta chains from one sample in a study of neurological immune-mediated disorders. TCRdb re-analysed the 5' RACE reads in MiXCR, keeping a single row per CDR3 protein. Among roughly 21,000 distinct CDR3 sequences listed, 15% were seen once. Input material: PBMCs. These receptors all come from a female donor with HTLV-1-associated myelopathy (HAM/TSP). Each CDR3 is given with its conserved first and last residue. The order of the fields is CDR3 protein, CDR3 DNA, V gene, clone size, J gene, D gene. D genes are given only for firm matches. Only some rows state a clone size, as once, few, many or a class for expanded clones.

CASSFEGLPSYNEQFF | TGTGCCAGCAGTTTCGAAGGGCTACCATCCTACAATGAGCAGTTCTTC | TRBV28 | medium-sized | TRBJ2-1 | NA
CASSRPTSGGADTQYF | TGCGCCAGCAGCCGGCCTACAAGCGGGGGGGCTGATACGCAGTATTTT | TRBV5-1 | many | TRBJ2-3 | TRBD2
CSVVRSQNTGELFF | TGCAGCGTTGTTCGCAGCCAAAACACCGGGGAGCTGTTTTTT | TRBV29-1 | many | TRBJ2-2 | NA
CASSLVQGAYKKYF | TGTGCCAGCAGCTTAGTTCAGGGGGCCTACAAGAAGTACTTC | TRBV7-6 | NA | TRBJ2-7 | TRBD1
CASGDRNTEAFF | TGCGCCAGCGGCGACAGGAACACTGAAGCTTTCTTT | TRBV10-2 | many | TRBJ1-1 | NA
CASSFSNYGYTF | TGTGCCAGCAGCTTCTCCAACTATGGCTACACCTTC | TRBV5-6 | many | TRBJ1-2 | NA
CASSLAGPNTGELFF | TGTGCCAGCAGTTTGGCAGGGCCGAACACCGGGGAGCTGTTTTTT | TRBV12-3/TRBV12-4 | NA | TRBJ2-2 | NA
CASSLGGQETQYF | TGTGCCAGCAGCTTAGGGGGTCAAGAGACCCAGTACTTC | TRBV7-2 | many | TRBJ2-5 | NA
CSASGTANTEAFF | TGCAGTGCTAGTGGGACAGCGAACACTGAAGCTTTCTTT | TRBV20-1 | many | TRBJ1-1 | TRBD1
CSVVRSTEAFF | TGCAGCGTTGTGAGGTCCACTGAAGCTTTCTTT | TRBV29-1 | many | TRBJ1-1 | NA
CSATTGSSYEQYF | TGCAGCGCCACGACAGGGAGCTCCTACGAGCAGTACTTC | TRBV29-1 | many | TRBJ2-7 | TRBD1
CSALKQRGGEETQYF | TGCAGTGCCCTAAAGCAGCGGGGGGGGGAAGAGACCCAGTACTTC | TRBV20-1 | many | TRBJ2-5 | TRBD2
CASSLTGGDQPQHF | TGCGCCAGCAGCTTAACAGGGGGCGATCAGCCCCAGCATTTT | TRBV5-1 | many | TRBJ1-5 | TRBD1
CASSEEAGYEQYF | TGTGCCAGCAGTGAAGAGGCAGGCTACGAGCAGTACTTC | TRBV2 | many | TRBJ2-7 | NA
CAISSGGRETQYF | TGTGCCATCAGTTCAGGGGGCCGCGAGACCCAGTACTTC | TRBV10-3 | many | TRBJ2-5 | TRBD1
CASSLGDSKTQYF | TGTGCTAGCAGCTTAGGGGACTCTAAGACCCAGTACTTC | TRBV7-7 | NA | TRBJ2-5 | NA
CASSRGNTEAFF | TGTGCCAGCAGCAGGGGTAACACTGAAGCTTTCTTT | TRBV7-6 | many | TRBJ1-1 | NA
CSARGGLYNEQFF | TGCAGTGCCCGTGGGGGGTTATACAATGAGCAGTTCTTC | TRBV20-1 | many | TRBJ2-1 | NA
CAWSGTAMNTEAFF | TGTGCCTGGAGCGGAACAGCGATGAACACTGAAGCTTTCTTT | TRBV30 | NA | TRBJ1-1 | NA
CANSPELGTGDAEGYGYTF | TGTGCCAACAGCCCAGAATTGGGGACAGGGGACGCGGAGGGCTATGGCTACACCTTC | TRBV10-3 | many | TRBJ1-2 | TRBD1
CSARLRALRTGLADTQYF | TGCAGTGCTAGACTAAGAGCCCTTAGGACAGGGTTGGCAGATACGCAGTATTTT | TRBV20-1 | many | TRBJ2-3 | TRBD1
CASSKEGRVDETDTQYF | TGTGCCAGCAGCAAAGAGGGCAGGGTGGACGAAACAGATACGCAGTATTTT | TRBV21-1 | many | TRBJ2-3 | NA
CSARERLAGGVSYEQYF | TGCAGTGCTAGAGAAAGACTAGCGGGAGGGGTTTCCTACGAGCAGTACTTC | TRBV20-1 | many | TRBJ2-7 | TRBD2
CASSYFREGQHQHF | TGTGCCAGCAGTTACTTTAGGGAAGGTCAGCACCAGCATTTT | TRBV6-5 | NA | TRBJ1-5 | NA
CASSSLTTDGRPAYEQYF | TGTGCCAGCAGTTCGCTCACGACGGACGGACGGCCTGCGTACGAGCAGTACTTC | TRBV6-2/TRBV6-3 | many | TRBJ2-7 | NA
CASSPGYTGELFF | TGTGCCAGCAGCCCCGGCTACACCGGGGAGCTGTTTTTT | TRBV7-6 | many | TRBJ2-2 | NA
CASSWTSTDTQYF | TGCGCCAGCAGCTGGACTAGCACAGATACGCAGTATTTT | TRBV5-1 | NA | TRBJ2-3 | NA
CSARDRSGTMNTEAFF | TGCAGTGCTAGAGATAGGTCCGGGACAATGAACACTGAAGCTTTCTTT | TRBV20-1 | many | TRBJ1-1 | NA
CKPSGGGNEQFF | TGCAAACCTAGCGGGGGAGGGAATGAGCAGTTCTTC | TRBV20-1 | many | TRBJ2-1 | TRBD2
CASSKPGTSGLGNEQFF | TGTGCCAGTAGTAAACCCGGGACTAGCGGGCTAGGCAATGAGCAGTTCTTC | TRBV19 | many | TRBJ2-1 | TRBD2
CASSLGTSGEPGELFF | TGTGCCAGCAGCCTCGGGACTAGCGGCGAGCCCGGGGAGCTGTTTTTT | TRBV7-2 | many | TRBJ2-2 | TRBD2
CASSMEKSRTDTQYF | TGTGCCAGTAGTATGGAAAAGTCCAGAACAGATACGCAGTATTTT | TRBV19 | many | TRBJ2-3 | NA
CSAPGPRRAPYEQYF | TGCAGTGCCCCGGGACCGAGGCGGGCCCCTTACGAGCAGTACTTC | TRBV20-1 | many | TRBJ2-7 | NA
CATSRARGSYEQYF | TGTGCCACCAGCAGAGCTCGGGGCTCCTACGAGCAGTACTTC | TRBV15 | medium-sized | TRBJ2-7 | NA
CASSYSAGMGYNSPLHF | TGTGCCAGCAGTTACTCGGCAGGGATGGGCTATAATTCACCCCTCCACTTT | TRBV6-5 | many | TRBJ1-6 | NA
CASSLELGGTGELFF | TGCGCCAGCAGCTTGGAACTAGGAGGCACCGGGGAGCTGTTTTTT | TRBV5-1 | many | TRBJ2-2 | NA
CAISPGNSYEQYF | TGTGCCATCAGTCCCGGGAACTCCTACGAGCAGTACTTC | TRBV10-3 | NA | TRBJ2-7 | NA
CASSLVRAEETQYF | TGTGCCAGCAGCTTAGTCAGGGCCGAAGAGACCCAGTACTTC | TRBV7-8 | many | TRBJ2-5 | NA
CASSIGQEGRLFF | TGTGCCAGCAGTATCGGACAGGAGGGACGGCTGTTTTTT | TRBV12-3/TRBV12-4 | many | TRBJ1-4 | TRBD1
CASSQDVSQPQHF | TGTGCCAGCAGCCAAGACGTTAGTCAGCCCCAGCATTTT | TRBV3-1 | many | TRBJ1-5 | NA
CASSPQGLSNTGELFF | TGCGCCAGCAGCCCGCAGGGGCTCTCAAACACCGGGGAGCTGTTTTTT | TRBV5-1 | many | TRBJ2-2 | NA
CASSFGQGGRGYTF | TGTGCCAGCAGCTTCGGACAGGGCGGACGAGGCTACACCTTC | TRBV11-3 | NA | TRBJ1-2 | TRBD1
CASSFYICSAAGLAQDEQFF | NA | TRBV5-1 | NA | TRBJ2-1 | NA
CASGGGGGTEAFF | TGCGCCAGCGGGGGTGGAGGTGGCACTGAAGCTTTCTTT | TRBV5-1 | many | TRBJ1-1 | NA
CASSLDSGGAVTVGTQYF | TGCGCCAGCAGCTTGGATAGCGGGGGGGCCGTTACAGTGGGGACCCAGTACTTC | TRBV5-1 | many | TRBJ2-5 | TRBD2
CASSSGGAVDTQYF | TGTGCCAGCAGCTCCGGTGGGGCGGTCGATACGCAGTATTTT | TRBV9 | many | TRBJ2-3 | NA
CASSYGQRGYEQYF | TGTGCCAGCAGTTACGGACAGAGAGGCTACGAGCAGTACTTC | TRBV12-3/TRBV12-4 | many | TRBJ2-7 | NA
CASSESGAYNEQFF | TGTGCCAGCAGTGAATCAGGGGCCTACAATGAGCAGTTCTTC | TRBV25-1 | many | TRBJ2-1 | NA
CSARSYNEQFF | TGCAGTGCTAGGTCTTACAATGAGCAGTTCTTC | TRBV20-1 | NA | TRBJ2-1 | NA
CSARVLVLAKNIQYF | TGCAGTGCTAGAGTGCTAGTCCTAGCCAAAAACATTCAGTACTTC | TRBV20-1 | medium-sized | TRBJ2-4 | NA
CATSRDGETQYF | TGTGCCACCAGCAGAGACGGCGAGACCCAGTACTTC | TRBV15 | many | TRBJ2-5 | NA
CASSLPPGQVTNEQFF | TGTGCCAGCAGCCTTCCCCCGGGACAGGTGACCAATGAGCAGTTCTTC | TRBV7-6 | many | TRBJ2-1 | TRBD1
CSVGTGADTEAFF | TGTAGCGTCGGGACAGGGGCAGACACTGAAGCTTTCTTT | TRBV29-1 | NA | TRBJ1-1 | TRBD1
CSALSGNRNEQFF | TGCAGTGCTCTTAGCGGGAACCGCAATGAGCAGTTCTTC | TRBV20-1 | many | TRBJ2-1 | TRBD2
CASSLITGNYGYTF | TGTGCCAGCAGCTTGATAACAGGGAATTATGGCTACACCTTC | TRBV5-6 | many | TRBJ1-2 | NA
CASSLTADTQYF | TGTGCCAGCAGCTTGACAGCAGATACGCAGTATTTT | TRBV7-9 | many | TRBJ2-3 | NA
CASTRGEAPLHF | TGTGCCAGCACTCGCGGGGAGGCACCACTCCACTTT | TRBV12-3/TRBV12-4 | NA | TRBJ1-6 | NA
CSAIKVDNEQFF | TGCAGTGCGATCAAGGTCGACAATGAGCAGTTCTTC | TRBV20-1 | many | TRBJ2-1 | NA
CASRAEQGERSYEQYF | TGTGCCAGTAGGGCAGAACAGGGTGAACGGTCCTACGAGCAGTACTTC | TRBV19 | many | TRBJ2-7 | NA